This T cell receptor beta chain was documented in a study of T-cell reconstitution after alpha-beta-depleted transplantation in children. The study's findings and limits: TCRbeta diversity was high at day 60 in some patients (a result of surviving recipient T cells and thymic progenitors). T cells produced anew were the main source of T-cell counts and diversity one year after transplant.

For TCRbeta, the library was prepared with unique molecular identifiers. MiXCR, run by TCRdb on the PCR reads, gives a single entry per CDR3 protein. The sample carries about 540,000 distinct CDR3 sequences, roughly 27% recorded once. The table lists this clonotype with a few counts. What it binds is not known. The starting material was PBMCs, obtained before TCRalphabeta/CD19-depleted stem cell transplant. The clonotype was recovered from a boy under two years old with Wiskott-Aldrich syndrome, due to receive a stem cell transplant.

CDR3 coding DNA: TGCGCCAGCAGCCTTACAGGGTCCCTATCCTACGAGCAGTACTTC. Its protein product is CASSLTGSLSYEQYF. This chain links TRBV5-1 with TRBJ2-7; TRBD1 might be the D (6 bases). The CDR3 sequence is 15 residues long. Germline V CDR1 and CDR2: SGHRS, YFSETQ. V was trimmed by 4 bases and J by 1 base, leaving 15 bases between them.